The T cell receptor beta chain described here comes from a study of spatial heterogeneity in lung cancer. Study-level points and caveats: Tumoral mutation counts were tracked by counts of expanded intratumoral alpha and beta TCRs.

This sample's time point: sample taken at primary tumor resection. CDR1 and CDR2 from the germline V gene are SEHNR and FQNEAQ (reference sequence). CDR3 length: 13 residues. The V and J ends lost 7 bases and 6 bases respectively, with 14 bases between them. This clonotype was seen at least ten times. The antigen is undetermined. In TCRdb, the 5' RACE reads were re-called with MiXCR into one record per CDR3 protein. The data hold about 23,000 distinct CDR3 sequences, with 5% to 7.5% observed a single time. The specimen was lung tumor tissue, collected at surgery. This rearrangement joins TRBV7-9 to TRBJ2-3, with no clear D. The receptor comes from a male donor with early-stage non-small cell lung cancer. CDR3 amino acids: CASTLSVTDTQYF. CDR3 DNA sequence: TGTGCCAGCACCCTAAGTGTGACCGATACGCAGTATTTT.